This T cell receptor beta chain emerged from a study of blood T cell repertoires in COVID-19. CDR1 and CDR2 from the germline V gene are SGHTA and FQGNSA. The CDR3 has 16 amino acids. Trimming removed 1 base from V and 4 bases from J, with 14 bases in between. Original handling: Reference gene primer amplification yielded estimated nucleated cell counts. Assay used: immunoSEQ multiplex PCR; TCRdb lists only in-frame clones, some missing. V and J calls and clone size are as listed in that table; D and trimming were resolved from the DNA. Of some 330,000 clones listed, more than 90% are singletons. Recovery meant two consecutive negative NP/OP PCR tests, professional clearance, or resolved symptoms.

The clonotype was recovered from a woman under 40 who had recovered from COVID-19. The chain carries TRBV7-2 and TRBJ1-5; tentative D call: TRBD1 (5 bases). Sequencing used PBMCs or T cells enriched from blood (not recorded which). CDR3 bases: TGTGCCAGCAGCTTAGGGGGCGGCAGGGCGAATCAGCCCCAGCATTTT. Translation: CASSLGGGRANQPQHF. The complete variable domain, with remaining parts taken from reference TRBV7-2 and TRBJ1-5, reads GAGVSQSPSNKVTEKGKDVELRCDPISGHTALYWYRQSLGQGLEFLIYFQGNSAPDKSGLPSDRFSAERTGGSVSTLTIQRTQQEDSAVYLCASSLGGGRANQPQHFGDGTRLSIL.